The rows below give T cell receptor beta chains drawn from one sample of a study of T cells in localized non-small cell lung cancer. This table comes from immunoSEQ multiplex PCR, and its TCRdb copy is limited to in-frame clones, with some not included. The sample has approximately 11,000 clones; about four fifths are singletons. Here the sequenced sample was peripheral blood mononuclear cells, taken before any cancer treatment. These TCRs come from a female donor older than 55 with stage II lung adenocarcinoma. The CDR3 runs from the conserved cysteine through the conserved F or W. The D gene is left open where the match is weak. Clone size is stated in some rows and not others, as once, few, many or a class when expanded.

TRBJ1-6,TRBD1,TRBV27,15,.,CASSWGTGATSPLHF,TGTGCCAGCAGTTGGGGGACAGGGGCGACTTCACCCCTCCACTTT
TRBJ2-7,TRBD1,TRBV7-3,15,.,CASSRTAGQGYEQYF,TGTGCCAGCAGCAGAACGGCGGGACAGGGTTACGAGCAGTACTTC
TRBJ2-2,.,TRBV11-2,15,.,CASSLDGDATGELFF,TGTGCCAGCAGCTTAGATGGGGACGCAACCGGGGAGCTGTTTTTT
TRBJ1-5,.,TRBV4-1,13,.,CASSQDTERPQHF,TGCGCCAGCAGCCAAGATACGGAAAGGCCCCAGCATTTT
TRBJ1-2,.,TRBV5-5,14,.,CASTLTETLYGYTF,TGTGCCAGCACCCTGACAGAAACACTCTATGGCTACACCTTC
TRBJ2-1,TRBD1,TRBV28,16,few,CASSFPGQGLGNEQFF,TGTGCCAGCAGTTTTCCGGGACAGGGGTTAGGCAATGAGCAGTTCTTC
TRBJ1-4,.,TRBV7-9,12,.,CASSPQVGKLFF,TGTGCCAGCAGCCCACAGGTGGGAAAACTGTTTTTT
TRBJ2-3,.,TRBV7-3,17,once,CASSLSIGGGGTDTQYF,TGTGCCAGCAGCTTATCGATAGGGGGAGGCGGAACAGATACGCAGTATTTT
TRBJ2-3,.,TRBV6-1,15,.,CASSVRGALTDTQYF,TGTGCCAGCAGTGTGCGAGGGGCCCTCACAGATACGCAGTATTTT
TRBJ2-3,TRBD2,TRBV5-1,16,.,CASSLEASGSTDTQYF,TGCGCCAGCAGCTTGGAGGCTAGCGGGAGCACAGATACGCAGTATTTT
TRBJ2-7,TRBD2,TRBV27,16,.,CASSFGSSGRAGEQYF,TGTGCCAGCAGTTTCGGGTCTAGCGGGAGGGCCGGAGAGCAGTACTTC
TRBJ2-1,TRBD2,TRBV2,14,.,CASRLAGEYNEQFF,TGTGCCAGCAGGTTAGCGGGAGAGTACAATGAGCAGTTCTTC
TRBJ2-7,.,TRBV30,15,.,CAWSKPGPKTYEQYF,TGTGCCTGGAGTAAACCGGGTCCTAAAACCTACGAGCAGTACTTC
TRBJ2-5,TRBD1,TRBV5-1,16,.,CASSLEAGGLGETQYF,TGCGCCAGCAGCTTAGAGGCAGGGGGCCTGGGTGAGACCCAGTACTTC
TRBJ1-2,.,TRBV2,12,few,CASGGRGYGYTF,TGTGCCAGCGGGGGCAGGGGCTATGGCTACACCTTC
TRBJ1-1,.,TRBV28,16,.,CASSPQDALRNTEAFF,TGTGCCAGCAGTCCCCAGGATGCATTGCGGAACACTGAAGCTTTCTTT
TRBJ2-7,.,TRBV7-2,14,.,CASSLEKSSYEQYF,TGTGCCAGCAGCTTGGAGAAGAGCTCCTACGAGCAGTACTTC
TRBJ2-5,.,TRBV11-1,14,.,CASTLEAGWGTQYF,TGTGCCAGCACTCTGGAGGCAGGGTGGGGCACCCAGTACTTC
TRBJ2-3,.,TRBV29-1,12,.,CSVWYSTDTQYF,TGCAGCGTTTGGTATAGCACAGATACGCAGTATTTT
TRBJ2-7,.,TRBV16,14,.,CASSPLGDSYEQYF,TGTGCCAGCAGCCCATTGGGTGACTCCTACGAGCAGTACTTC
TRBJ2-1,.,TRBV11-3,13,few,CASSLEAYNEQFF,TGTGCCAGCAGCTTAGAGGCCTACAATGAGCAGTTCTTC
TRBJ2-7,.,TRBV6-1,14,.,CASRLTGAQNEQYF,TGTGCCAGCAGGCTGACAGGCGCTCAGAACGAGCAGTACTTC